This TCR beta chain was recovered during a study of shared T cell receptors in the human thymus. Trimming left V 3 bases short and J 5 bases short, with 17 bases between. The CDR3 is made up of 15 amino acids. Germline CDR1 LNHNV, CDR2 YYDKDF (reference sequence). The assay was immunoSEQ multiplex PCR, and TCRdb's table has in-frame clones only and misses some. This repertoire shows some 700,000 clones, approximately 90% found once; its top ten account for 0.0095% to 0.011%. These records were also assigned to another study, of human thymus T cells. From that report: The people who donated were healthy Finnish babies having corrective surgery for congenital heart defects. Thymic resections from corrective heart surgery supplied the tissue. Repertoires from thymus and blood appeared to show biased V and J gene usage. Unrelated individuals were reported by related research to share highly overlapping thymic repertoires.

The sample taken for sequencing was thymocytes. This receptor was taken from a boy in the first two years of life with a congenital heart defect. The V and J genes are TRBV15 and TRBJ2-7, with TRBD1 as a possible D gene (6 bases). CDR3 in DNA: TGTGCCACCAGCAGGGGGCCCTTCCGACAGGACGAGCAGTACTTC. Translation: CATSRGPFRQDEQYF.